This note documents a single TCR beta chain sequence. The antigen remains unidentified. This specimen belongs to a study of graft-versus-host responses after intestinal transplantation. Assay: immunoSEQ multiplex PCR; the TCRdb copy retains only in-frame clones and omits some. The sample consists of some 90,000 clones, about nine tenths of them appearing once. The CDR3 is made up of 15 amino acids. Germline V lookup: CDR1 SGHNT, CDR2 YYREEE (reference sequence). Trimming removed 0 bases from V and 7 bases from J, with 11 bases in between. This sequence originates from a human donor who received an intestinal transplant. The input for sequencing was unstimulated CD8+ T cells sorted from spleen or lymph node cells, taken before intestinal transplant. The V gene is TRBV5-4, the J gene TRBJ1-6; D unclear. CDR3 bases: TGTGCCAGCAGCTTGGTAGGTTATGAAAATTCACCCCTCCACTTT. It codes for CASSLVGYENSPLHF. The full variable domain, its missing parts supplied by reference TRBV5-4 and TRBJ1-6, is ETGVTQSPTHLIKTRGQQVTLRCSSQSGHNTVSWYQQALGQGPQFIFQYYREEENGRGNFPPRFSGLQFPNYSSELNVNALELDDSALYLCASSLVGYENSPLHFGNGTRLTVT.